This is a list of T cell receptor beta chains from one sample in a study of blood T cells in healthy people across ages. TCRdb re-called the 5' RACE reads with MiXCR, one entry per CDR3 protein. Altogether 780,000 or so distinct CDR3 sequences are present, more than 55% being singletons, with the ten largest covering roughly 26%. Material: blood. Receptors originate from a man aged 35 to 55 in good health. Each CDR3 is given with its conserved first and last residue. A D gene is named only where the DNA matches it firmly. Rows give clone size only sometimes, using once, few, many, or a class for an expanded clone.

clone size	V gene	J gene	D gene	CDR3 protein	CDR3 DNA
few	TRBV6-5	TRBJ2-7	TRBD2	CASSYSRSGRAWDEQYF	TGTGCCAGCAGTTACTCGAGAAGCGGGAGGGCCTGGGACGAGCAGTACTTC
.	TRBV9	TRBJ2-1	.	CASSADTGLHEQFF	TGTGCCAGCAGCGCTGATACAGGGCTCCATGAGCAGTTCTTC
few	TRBV29-1	TRBJ2-1	.	CSVETFVGQGHNEQFF	TGCAGCGTCGAAACCTTTGTGGGGCAGGGGCATAATGAGCAGTTCTTC
few	TRBV28	TRBJ2-3	.	CASSSTTDFTDTQYF	TGTGCCAGCAGCTCCACGACAGATTTCACAGATACGCAGTATTTT
once	TRBV20-1	TRBJ2-7	TRBD1	CSASSRDRGFYEQYF	TGCAGTGCTAGCTCCCGGGACAGGGGATTCTACGAGCAGTACTTC
.	TRBV28	TRBJ2-7	TRBD2	CASSSIAGGSYEQYF	TGTGCCAGCAGTTCTATAGCGGGAGGCTCCTACGAGCAGTACTTC
.	TRBV5-1	TRBJ2-7	.	CASSLAGTTGLEQYF	TGCGCCAGCAGCTTGGCGGGGACCACAGGCCTCGAGCAGTACTTC
many	TRBV11-3	TRBJ2-6	.	CASSAGGSSGANVLTF	TGTGCCAGCAGCGCCGGGGGAAGCTCTGGGGCCAACGTCCTGACTTTC
.	TRBV3-1	TRBJ1-2	.	CASSQRPPGPIIHNYGYTF	TGTGCCAGCAGCCAAAGGCCCCCGGGGCCAATAATACATAACTATGGCTACACCTTC
.	TRBV5-1	TRBJ2-6	TRBD1	CASRLAGGQGSSGANVLTF	TGCGCCAGCAGATTAGCCGGTGGACAGGGGTCCTCTGGGGCCAACGTCCTGACTTTC
.	TRBV6-5	TRBJ1-1	.	CASSYEVRARGTEAFF	TGTGCCAGCAGTTACGAAGTCAGGGCCCGAGGCACTGAAGCTTTCTTT
few	TRBV7-6	TRBJ1-2	.	CASSLIGQNFYGYTF	TGTGCCAGCAGCTTAATTGGGCAGAACTTCTATGGCTACACCTTC
.	TRBV7-9	TRBJ2-7	.	CASSLAGVYSYEQYF	TGTGCCAGCAGCTTAGCAGGGGTCTACTCCTACGAGCAGTACTTC
.	TRBV7-2	TRBJ2-7	TRBD2	CASSLSPTSGSYEQYF	TGTGCCAGCAGCTTATCCCCGACTAGCGGGAGCTACGAGCAGTACTTC
.	TRBV7-8	TRBJ2-3	TRBD2	CASSPHSAGGTDTQYF	TGTGCCAGCAGCCCACACTCGGCGGGAGGCACAGATACGCAGTATTTT
.	TRBV9	TRBJ1-2	.	CASSTTPIGRENGYTF	TGTGCCAGCAGCACCACCCCCATCGGCAGGGAGAATGGCTACACCTTC
.	TRBV12-3/TRBV12-4	TRBJ1-4	.	CASSFGEGLVEKLFF	TGTGCCAGCAGTTTTGGGGAGGGCTTGGTTGAAAAACTGTTTTTT
.	TRBV12-3/TRBV12-4	TRBJ2-5	.	CASSPLLGGWETQYF	TGTGCCAGCAGCCCCTTACTGGGGGGCTGGGAGACCCAGTACTTC
once	TRBV20-1	TRBJ2-2	TRBD2	CSARWGRVPAGELFF	TGCAGTGCTAGATGGGGGAGGGTCCCCGCCGGGGAGCTGTTTTTT
few	TRBV29-1	TRBJ2-7	.	CSVEVAGYEQYF	TGCAGCGTTGAAGTAGCCGGCTACGAGCAGTACTTC
.	TRBV6-5	TRBJ2-5	.	CASNTLGPTETQYF	TGTGCCAGCAACACACTGGGGCCGACAGAGACCCAGTACTTC
.	TRBV3-1	TRBJ1-6	.	CASSQGPGRSPLHF	TGTGCCAGCAGCCAAGGCCCGGGGAGGTCACCCCTCCACTTT
many	TRBV25-1	TRBJ2-1	TRBD2	CASSSRRGRVSDEQFF	TGTGCCAGCAGTTCCCGGCGCGGGAGGGTTAGCGATGAGCAGTTCTTC
.	TRBV15	TRBJ2-3	TRBD1	CATRRDRGIDTQYF	TGTGCCACCCGCCGGGACAGGGGGATAGATACGCAGTATTTT
.	TRBV28	TRBJ2-5	TRBD2	CASSLRGGLETQYF	TGTGCCAGCAGTTTACGCGGGGGGTTGGAGACCCAGTACTTC
.	TRBV4-3	TRBJ2-1	.	CASSQPGQNNEQFF	TGCGCCAGCAGCCAACCGGGACAAAACAATGAGCAGTTCTTC
.	TRBV7-7	TRBJ2-2	TRBD1	CASSLRTGSNRNTGELFF	TGTGCTAGCAGCTTAAGGACAGGGAGCAATCGTAACACCGGGGAGCTGTTTTTT
few	TRBV29-1	TRBJ2-1	.	CSVNLAPYNEQFF	TGCAGCGTTAACCTCGCACCCTACAATGAGCAGTTCTTC
few	TRBV29-1	TRBJ2-5	.	CSVEGMKETQYF	TGCAGCGTTGAGGGCATGAAAGAGACCCAGTACTTC
few	TRBV15	TRBJ2-4	.	CATSRVDGPGIQYF	TGTGCCACCAGCAGAGTGGACGGGCCTGGCATTCAGTACTTC
.	TRBV5-1	TRBJ2-1	TRBD2	CASSIRAGGGAEQFF	TGCGCCAGCAGCATCCGAGCGGGAGGGGGGGCTGAGCAGTTCTTC
.	TRBV18	TRBJ2-7	.	CASSPYRDRSSYEQYF	TGTGCCAGCTCACCATACCGAGACCGGAGCTCCTACGAGCAGTACTTC
.	TRBV29-1	TRBJ2-1	.	CSALADFYNEQFF	TGCAGCGCCCTAGCCGACTTCTACAATGAGCAGTTCTTC
.	TRBV4-3	TRBJ2-3	TRBD1	CASSQDPYPRTGGTDTQYF	TGCGCCAGCAGCCAAGATCCGTACCCTAGGACAGGGGGCACAGATACGCAGTATTTT
.	TRBV20-1	TRBJ1-1	.	CSAPGQGDTEAFF	TGCAGTGCGCCCGGGCAAGGGGACACTGAAGCTTTCTTT
.	TRBV5-1	TRBJ1-4	.	CASSLGQDNEKLFF	TGCGCCAGCAGCTTGGGACAGGATAATGAAAAACTGTTTTTT
few	TRBV28	TRBJ2-1	.	CATEAGFNEQFF	TGTGCCACCGAAGCCGGCTTCAATGAGCAGTTCTTC